Listed here are 29 T cell receptor beta chains from one sample, sequenced in a study of cytomegalovirus exposure and HLA in healthy donors. In the PCR, 60 Vbeta and 13 Jbeta primers were used. The repertoire was sequenced with immunoSEQ multiplex PCR; TCRdb's copy has only in-frame clones and lacks some. The sample consists of 75,000 to 95,000 clones, around 78% of them appearing once. Sequenced: PBMCs. These receptors all stem from a woman between 40 and 50 years old in good health and CMV-seropositive.

Here the CDR3 reads CAIREVGQETQYF. The CDR3 DNA reads TGTGCCATCAGGGAGGTCGGCCAAGAGACCCAGTACTTC. The genes are TRBV10-3 and TRBJ2-5; a possible D gene is TRBD2 (5 bases). V lost 6 bases and J lost 1, with 9 bases in between. This CDR3 spans 13 amino acids. Germline V lookup: CDR1 ENHRY, CDR2 SYGVKD.

Turning to this clone: The same CDR3 is also encoded by other DNA sequences in this sample. This chain uses TRBV4-1 with TRBJ2-7, with 7 bases fitting TRBD1. This CDR3 has 16 amino acids. Trimming cost V 2 bases and J 9 bases; bases outside gene matches: 16. Germline lookup yields CDR1 MGHRA and CDR2 YSYEKL. In DNA, the CDR3 is TGCGCCAGCAGCCAAATCGGACCCCATAGGGGGCAGGGGCAGTACTTC. Amino acids: CASSQIGPHRGQGQYF.

V is TRBV6-4 and J is TRBJ2-3; D ambiguous. With 4 bases removed from V and 2 bases from J, the gap between germline ends came to 7 bases. Germline V CDR1 and CDR2: MRHNA, SNTAGT. There are 13 residues in the CDR3. The DNA of the CDR3 is TGTGCCAGCAGTGCAGAAATCACAGATACGCAGTATTTT. Its protein product is CASSAEITDTQYF.

The V call is TRBV27, the J call TRBJ2-5, with 8 nucleotides matching TRBD1. The closer fit of TRBJ2-7 to the DNA end suggests the J call may be wrong. In germline, CDR1 is MNHEY, CDR2 SMNVEV (reference sequence). The CDR3 is 14 amino acids. The CDR3 region has the DNA TGTGCCAGCAGTCTCACAGGGGGATACCACGAGCAGTACTTC. It translates to CASSLTGGYHEQYF.

This chain links TRBV27 with TRBJ2-7; 9 bases agree with TRBD2. V lost 5 bases and J lost 2; bases outside the gene matches: 4. The V gene's germline CDR1 is MNHEY and CDR2 SMNVEV (reference sequence). CDR3 length equals 14 residues. CDR3 in DNA: TGTGCCAGCAGTCTGCGACTAGCGGCCTACGAGCAGTACTTC. It is translated as CASSLRLAAYEQYF.

The chain employs TRBV2 and TRBJ2-7, with a tentative D call TRBD1 (6 bases). Germline CDR1 reads SNHLY; CDR2 reads FYNNEI. The CDR3 consists of 14 residues. The V end lost 6 bases, the J end lost 3 bases, and 15 bases lay between the germline ends. The DNA for the CDR3 is TGTGCCAGCAGAGGCCGGGGCAGGGGCTACGAGCAGTACTTC. Residues: CASRGRGRGYEQYF.

The chain recombines TRBV7-9 with TRBJ2-6; 8 bases map to TRBD1. The CDR3 is made up of 17 amino acids. V lost 2 bases, J lost 3 bases, and 6 bases stayed unmatched. The germline CDR1 and CDR2 sequences are SEHNR and FQNEAQ (reference sequence). The CDR3 DNA reads TGTGCCAGCAGCTTAAGCCAGGGGGCGAATGGGGCCAACGTCCTGACTTTC. Encoded protein: CASSLSQGANGANVLTF.

The CDR3 DNA is TGCGCCAGCAGCTTGGGTCAAGTACCTACCTACGAGCAGTACTTC. This sequence encodes CASSLGQVPTYEQYF. The chain has TRBV5-1 and TRBJ2-7; D unresolved. The germline V gene has CDR1 SGHRS and CDR2 YFSETQ. The length of the CDR3 is 15 residues. The V gene lost 0 bases and the J gene lost 2 bases, with 12 bases spanning the gap.

V is TRBV7-3 and J is TRBJ2-1; 8 nucleotides align to TRBD2. The J segment lost 5 bases and the V segment lost 5 bases, leaving 8 bases of the junction unmatched. This CDR3 is built from 15 residues. Germline CDR1 and CDR2: SGHTA and FQGTGA. CDR3 sequence reads: CASSRRGGRDNEQFF. The CDR3 nucleotides read TGTGCCAGCAGCCGTCGCGGGGGGAGGGACAATGAGCAGTTCTTC.

The chain uses TRBV13 and TRBJ1-2, with TRBD1 identical over 9 bases. Germline V lookup: CDR1 PRHDT, CDR2 FYEKMQ (reference sequence). The CDR3 consists of 14 residues. Trimming at V came to 4 bases and at J to 5 bases, leaving 5 bases not matched to a gene. The CDR3 protein is CASSSGTGSYGYTF. CDR3 in DNA: TGTGCCAGCAGCTCAGGGACAGGGAGTTATGGCTACACCTTC.

V gene TRBV5-4 combines with J gene TRBJ1-2; maybe TRBD1 (6 bases). V lost 6 bases and J 2 bases, leaving 23 bases between the germline ends. The CDR3 covers 17 residues. CDR1 and CDR2 (germline): SGHNT, YYREEE (reference sequence). The CDR3 is CASIDREDRRKNYGYTF. DNA for the CDR3: TGTGCCAGCATTGATCGTGAGGACAGAAGAAAAAACTATGGCTACACCTTC.

The chain recombines TRBV19 with TRBJ1-1, with TRBD1 matching over 9 bases. The CDR3 runs 15 residues. From germline, CDR1 is LNHDA and CDR2 SQIVND (reference sequence). The V gene end was trimmed by 7 bases and the J gene end by 2 bases; junction bases not matched to a gene: 8. The CDR3 loop is CASTLRDRVNTEAFF. The CDR3 DNA reads as TGTGCCAGTACCCTACGGGACAGGGTAAACACTGAAGCTTTCTTT.

This chain uses TRBV7-2 with TRBJ2-7, with D maybe TRBD1 (6 bases). The CDR3 has 15 residues. Trimming stripped 5 bases from V and 1 base from J, with 15 bases between. Germline values: CDR1 SGHTA, CDR2 FQGNSA. The CDR3 loop reads CASSIGQISSYEQYF. CDR3 sequence (DNA): TGTGCCAGCAGCATTGGACAGATCTCGTCCTACGAGCAGTACTTC.

The chain has TRBV2 and TRBJ2-1, with TRBD2 matching over 13 bases. Germline-derived CDR1 and CDR2 are SNHLY and FYNNEI. The CDR3 sequence is 15 residues long. Germline trimming cut 5 bases from V and 10 bases from J; bases unmatched to any gene: 8. This chain's CDR3 is CASSSGTSGIGEQFF. The CDR3 DNA is TGTGCCAGCAGTTCCGGGACTAGCGGGATTGGGGAGCAGTTCTTC.

This clone has only a few counts. The chain recombines TRBV9 with TRBJ2-7, with 10 positions matching TRBD1. CDR3 length equals 14 residues. Germline-derived CDR1 and CDR2 are SGDLS and YYNGEE. After removal of 4 bases from V and 3 bases from J, the junction contained 4 bases not matched to a gene. CDR3 protein: CASSPGQGGYEQYF. The CDR3 region has the DNA TGTGCCAGCAGCCCCGGACAGGGGGGCTACGAGCAGTACTTC.

The rearrangement joins TRBV6-5 to TRBJ1-5, with D perhaps matching TRBD1 (5 bases). Per the germline V gene, CDR1 is MNHEY and CDR2 is SVGAGI. Trimming removed 0 bases at V and 5 bases at J, with 11 bases between. This CDR3 contains 15 residues. CDR3 in amino acids: CASSYSSTVDQPQHF. The CDR3 region has the DNA TGTGCCAGCAGTTACTCGTCGACAGTCGATCAGCCCCAGCATTTT.

This rearrangement joins TRBV2 to TRBJ1-3; 9 bases agree with TRBD1. The CDR3 is made up of 13 amino acids. CDR1 is SNHLY, CDR2 FYNNEI, per germline. Trimming cost V 6 bases and J 9 bases; bases outside gene matches: 6. CDR3 DNA sequence: TGTGCCAGCAGCCGACAGGACAGGGGCACCATATATTTT. Amino acids: CASSRQDRGTIYF.

The chain couples TRBV11-3 to TRBJ2-1; 10 nucleotides align to TRBD2. Germline V CDR1 and CDR2: SGHNT, YENEEA. This CDR3 comprises 17 residues. With 6 bases clipped from V and 6 bases from J, the junction kept 14 bases outside the gene matches. DNA for the CDR3: TGTGCCAGCAGAACCCCCGATCGACTAGCGGGCCCCAATGAGCAGTTCTTC. It specifies CASRTPDRLAGPNEQFF.

V is TRBV5-6 and J is TRBJ2-7; TRBD1 agrees at 7 bases. The CDR3 sequence is 15 residues long. Germline lookup yields CDR1 SGHDT and CDR2 YYEEEE. The J segment lost 4 bases and the V segment lost 3 bases, leaving 10 bases of the junction unmatched. DNA for the CDR3: TGTGCCAGCAGCTGGAGGACAGGAGGAACTTACGAGCAGTACTTC. This sequence encodes CASSWRTGGTYEQYF.

This sequence joins TRBV27 and TRBJ2-2; 8 nucleotides align to TRBD1. Germline assignment: CDR1 MNHEY and CDR2 SMNVEV (reference sequence). Trimming cost V 6 bases and J 1 base; bases outside gene matches: 4. The CDR3 consists of 15 residues. Here the CDR3 reads CASRPGTGNTGELFF. The DNA of the CDR3 is TGTGCCAGCAGGCCCGGGACAGGGAACACCGGGGAGCTGTTTTTT.

As concerns this clone: Different DNA sequences within this sample yield the same CDR3. The V gene is TRBV4-2, the J gene TRBJ2-5; D perhaps matches TRBD2 (7 bases). Germline-derived CDR1 and CDR2 are LGHNA and YNFKEQ. CDR3 size: 16 residues. Between the trimmed V and J ends, which lost 1 base and 7 bases, there was a span of 19 bases. The CDR3 nucleotides are TGTGCCAGCAGCCAAGGGACGGGGGGCGGACCCGGGACCCAGTACTTC. Encoded protein: CASSQGTGGGPGTQYF.

This chain connects TRBV29-1 to TRBJ2-3; the D is unclear. V was cut by 4 bases and J by 4 bases, with 6 bases left in between. There are 11 residues in the CDR3. Germline CDR1 is SQVTM and CDR2 is ANQGSEA. CDR3 loop: CSVASADTQYF. In DNA form, the CDR3 reads TGCAGCGTTGCAAGCGCAGATACGCAGTATTTT.

This chain joins TRBV19 and TRBJ1-2; D call uncertain. Per the germline V gene, CDR1 is LNHDA and CDR2 is SQIVND (reference sequence). The CDR3 runs to 13 residues. Trimming cost V 6 bases and J 8 bases, with 16 bases left between them. CDR3 protein: CASSPTNGLGYTF. DNA for the CDR3: TGTGCCAGTAGCCCTACCAACGGGTTGGGCTACACCTTC.

The CDR3 loop is CASSVTGGGTRGGQFF. CDR3 coding DNA: TGTGCCAGCAGCGTGACAGGGGGGGGTACTAGAGGGGGTCAGTTCTTC. This chain joins TRBV5-4 and TRBJ2-1, with 9 bases that match TRBD1. The CDR3 spans 16 residues. Germline CDR1 reads SGHNT; CDR2 reads YYREEE (reference sequence). After removal of 4 bases from V and 13 bases from J, the junction contained 18 bases not matched to a gene.

With respect to this clone: One end of the junction varies from germline; a read error may be responsible. The same CDR3 is also encoded by other DNA sequences in this sample. DNA of the CDR3: TGTGCCAGTAGTTTGGGACAGGGGCGCACTGAAGCTTTCTTT. Amino acid sequence: CASSLGQGRTEAFF. The V call is TRBV28, the J call TRBJ1-1; 10 nucleotides agree with TRBD1. The V gene's germline CDR1 is MDHEN and CDR2 SYDVKM. This CDR3 is built from 14 residues.

Regarding this clone: An end of the junction differs from the germline gene, which may be a read error. V is TRBV6-6 and J is TRBJ1-2; maybe TRBD1 (5 bases). In germline, CDR1 is MNHNY, CDR2 SVGAGI (reference sequence). The CDR3 consists of 13 residues. The CDR3 nucleotides read TGTGCCACCAGTGACGGACACTCCTATGGCTACACCTTC. Protein product: CATSDGHSYGYTF.

The J gene is TRBJ2-1, the V gene TRBV28; D may be TRBD2 (5 bases). Trimming stripped 3 bases from V and 5 bases from J, with 8 bases between. The CDR3 length is 13 residues. Germline V gives CDR1 MDHEN, CDR2 SYDVKM. CDR3 DNA: TGTGCCAGCAGTTTTGAGCGGAACAATGAGCAGTTCTTC. As protein: CASSFERNNEQFF.

The rearrangement uses TRBV27 and TRBJ2-4; 9 nucleotides align to TRBD1. CDR3 length: 16 residues. Unmatched junction bases numbered 12, after V lost 5 bases and J lost 7 bases. Germline loops: CDR1 MNHEY, CDR2 SMNVEV (reference sequence). CDR3 sequence: CASSAVSGTGMNIQYF. CDR3 DNA: TGTGCCAGCAGTGCCGTTTCCGGGACAGGGATGAACATTCAGTACTTC.

V usage is TRBV30 and J usage is TRBJ2-5; 8 bases match TRBD1. The DNA end is more similar to TRBJ2-7, so the J call may be wrong. Germline assignment: CDR1 GTSNPN and CDR2 SVGIG (reference sequence). The CDR3 spans 15 residues. The CDR3 DNA reads as TGTGCCTGGAGTCGACAGGGGACGAGCTCCTACGAGCAGTACTTC. Protein: CAWSRQGTSSYEQYF.